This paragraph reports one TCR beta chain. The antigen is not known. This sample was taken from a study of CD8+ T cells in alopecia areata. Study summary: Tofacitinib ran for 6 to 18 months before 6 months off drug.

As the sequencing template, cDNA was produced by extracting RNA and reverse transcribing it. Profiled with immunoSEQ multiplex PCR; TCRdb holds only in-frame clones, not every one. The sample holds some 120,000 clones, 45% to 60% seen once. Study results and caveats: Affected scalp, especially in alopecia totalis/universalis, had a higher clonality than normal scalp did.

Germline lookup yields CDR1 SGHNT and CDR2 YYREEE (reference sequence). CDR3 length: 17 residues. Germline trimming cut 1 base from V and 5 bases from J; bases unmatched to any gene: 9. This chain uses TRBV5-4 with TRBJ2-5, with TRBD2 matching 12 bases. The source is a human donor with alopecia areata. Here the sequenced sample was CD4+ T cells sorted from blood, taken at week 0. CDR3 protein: CASSLQSSGGAGETQYF. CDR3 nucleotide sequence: TGTGCCAGCAGCTTGCAGTCTAGCGGGGGGGCTGGGGAGACCCAGTACTTC. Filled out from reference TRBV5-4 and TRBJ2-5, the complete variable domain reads ETGVTQSPTHLIKTRGQQVTLRCSSQSGHNTVSWYQQALGQGPQFIFQYYREEENGRGNFPPRFSGLQFPNYSSELNVNALELDDSALYLCASSLQSSGGAGETQYFGPGTRLLVL.